The 26 T cell receptor beta chains given below trace back to one sample, sequenced in a study of human T cells and chemical hapten exposure. MiXCR, applied by TCRdb to the RACE reads, yields one record per CDR3 protein. Of roughly 200,000 distinct CDR3 sequences listed, about a fifth are singletons. Stated time point: patch test 1, 2 weeks after DPC sensitization. The treatment here: therapeutic diphenylcyclopropenone sensitization with weekly scalp DPC. The sequencing used whole blood, collected in connection with sensitization to the hapten diphenylcyclopropenone (DPC). These receptors all stem from a woman aged 45-59 years with alopecia areata. Some clones in this sample may be carry-over from other donors' samples.

The rearrangement joins TRBV20-1 to TRBJ2-3, with a weak D call TRBD2 (7 bases). Trimming left V 0 bases short and J 0 bases short, with 16 bases between. Germline lookup yields CDR1 DFQATT and CDR2 SNEGSKA (reference sequence). The CDR3 extends over 17 amino acids. The CDR3 protein is CSARDPRGGDSTDTQYF. The DNA for the CDR3 is TGCAGTGCTAGAGATCCAAGGGGGGGGGATAGCACAGATACGCAGTATTTT.

In this sample, this clonotype turned up a few times. The chain recombines TRBV20-1 with TRBJ1-1, with D perhaps matching TRBD1 (6 bases). This CDR3 comprises 14 residues. V was pared by 5 bases and J by 1 base, with 14 bases between. Per germline, CDR1 DFQATT and CDR2 SNEGSKA (reference sequence). The CDR3 sequence is CSAAKDSRNTEAFF. CDR3 coding DNA: TGCAGTGCTGCCAAGGACAGCCGGAACACTGAAGCTTTCTTT.

This clonotype was detected only a few times. The rearrangement joins TRBV2 to TRBJ2-3; D ambiguous. Germline lookup yields CDR1 SNHLY and CDR2 FYNNEI. This CDR3 is 10 amino acids long. V was shortened by 8 bases and J by 4 bases, with 4 bases between the two germline ends. The CDR3 nucleotides read TGTGCCAGCGGCCCAGATACGCAGTATTTT. Protein: CASGPDTQYF.

This clonotype was recorded a few times. The DNA of the CDR3 is TGTGCCAGCAGCCTAGGCGGTGGCGGGAATCAGCCCCAGCATTTT. Protein: CASSLGGGGNQPQHF. This chain links TRBV7-2 with TRBJ1-5; no clear D. V lost 5 bases, J lost 4 bases, and 15 bases lay in between. Germline assignment: CDR1 SGHTA and CDR2 FQGNSA. CDR3 length equals 15 residues.

The chain employs TRBV5-1 and TRBJ2-1; D is possibly TRBD2 (5 bases). CDR1 is SGHRS, CDR2 YFSETQ, per germline. Trimming cost V 6 bases and J 7 bases, with 14 bases left between them. The CDR3 is made up of 13 amino acids. The CDR3 here is CASNLDSHNEQFF. DNA for the CDR3: TGCGCCAGCAATCTGGACTCCCATAATGAGCAGTTCTTC.

The CDR3 spells CASSISGQENQPQHF. The CDR3 bases are TGTGCCAGTAGTATATCTGGACAGGAGAATCAGCCCCAGCATTTT. This chain links TRBV19 with TRBJ1-5; TRBD1 matches at 7 bases. The CDR3 contains 15 residues. J gave up 4 bases and V 2 bases, and 5 bases lay outside the gene matches. Germline V lookup: CDR1 LNHDA, CDR2 SQIVND (reference sequence). Based on the CDR3 plus reference TRBV19 and TRBJ1-5, the full variable domain is DGGITQSPKYLFRKEGQNVTLSCEQNLNHDAMYWYRQDPGQGLRLIYYSQIVNDFQKGDIAEGYSVSREKKESFPLTVTSAQKNPTAFYLCASSISGQENQPQHFGDGTRLSIL.

The chain recombines TRBV10-3 with TRBJ2-5, with 11 positions matching TRBD2. The germline CDR1 and CDR2 sequences are ENHRY and SYGVKD. The length of the CDR3 is 15 residues. V lost 8 bases, J lost 1 base, and 6 bases stayed unmatched. This CDR3 reads CAIDSGTSGQETQYF. The CDR3 region has the DNA TGTGCCATCGATTCCGGGACTAGCGGCCAAGAGACCCAGTACTTC.

This clonotype showed up just a few times. V usage is TRBV5-6 and J usage is TRBJ2-3; D call uncertain. Trimming removed 3 bases at V and 2 bases at J, with 13 bases between. This CDR3 has 15 residues. Germline lookup yields CDR1 SGHDT and CDR2 YYEEEE. This CDR3 reads CASSSRAEITDTQYF. DNA of the CDR3: TGTGCCAGCAGCTCCCGTGCGGAGATCACAGATACGCAGTATTTT.

The table lists this clonotype with a few counts. The chain employs TRBV5-1 and TRBJ2-7, with 8 bases fitting TRBD1. The CDR3 runs 16 residues. The V segment lost 4 bases and the J segment 1 base; nucleotides outside the gene matches: 10. CDR1 is SGHRS and CDR2 is YFSETQ in the germline V gene. DNA for the CDR3: TGCGCCAGCAGCATGATACAGGGGGAGGTATCCTACGAGCAGTACTTC. As protein: CASSMIQGEVSYEQYF.

This clonotype was counted a few times. The V gene is TRBV20-1, the J gene TRBJ1-5, with 7 nucleotides matching TRBD1. The germline CDR1 and CDR2 sequences are DFQATT and SNEGSKA (reference sequence). The CDR3 extends over 14 amino acids. Trimming cost V 0 bases and J 6 bases; bases outside gene matches: 5. CDR3 sequence: CSARDPDRVQPQHF. Here the CDR3 DNA reads TGCAGTGCTAGAGACCCCGACAGGGTTCAGCCCCAGCATTTT.

This clonotype appeared a few times. This sequence joins TRBV7-2 and TRBJ2-7; TRBD2 might be the D (5 bases). The length of the CDR3 is 13 residues. The germline CDR1 and CDR2 sequences are SGHTA and FQGNSA. V lost 5 bases, J lost 5 bases, and 13 bases lay in between. The CDR3 here is CASSQTPGDEQYF. Here the CDR3 DNA reads TGTGCCAGCAGCCAAACGCCCGGGGACGAGCAGTACTTC.

This clonotype was picked up a small number of times. The rearrangement uses TRBV7-8 and TRBJ2-1, with D possibly matching TRBD2 (5 bases). The germline V gene encodes CDR1 SGHVS and CDR2 FQNEAQ. The CDR3 runs to 13 residues. V was clipped by 5 bases and J by 9 bases, with 14 bases between them. This chain's CDR3 is CASSPSLEGEQFF. The CDR3 DNA sequence: TGTGCCAGCAGCCCATCGCTCGAGGGTGAGCAGTTCTTC.

This clonotype was seen more than once but under ten times. The V gene is TRBV29-1, the J gene TRBJ2-6; 7 bases match TRBD1. J lost 0 bases, V lost 7 bases, and 9 bases had no gene match. Per germline, CDR1 SQVTM and CDR2 ANQGSEA. CDR3 size: 16 residues. In DNA form, the CDR3 reads TGCAGCGCTCTGGACAGGTCAGCCTCTGGGGCCAACGTCCTGACTTTC. This translates into CSALDRSASGANVLTF.

This clonotype occurred a few times. The chain employs TRBV5-5 and TRBJ2-7, with D possibly matching TRBD2 (6 bases). V gave up 4 bases and J gave up 7 bases, with 9 bases separating them. The CDR3 is 11 amino acids. Germline CDR1 SGHKS, CDR2 YYEKEE (reference sequence). The CDR3 nucleotides read TGTGCCAGCAGCCACCGGGGGGAGCAGTACTTC. Translation gives CASSHRGEQYF.

Ten or more counts support this clonotype. The chain carries TRBV7-9 and TRBJ2-3; perhaps TRBD2 as D (6 bases). There are 14 residues in the CDR3. The germline V and J ends were trimmed by 5 bases and 10 bases, with 19 bases remaining between them. Germline CDR1 is SEHNR and CDR2 is FQNEAQ (reference sequence). The CDR3 is CASSPSGGTTAQYF. The CDR3, as DNA: TGTGCCAGCAGCCCAAGTGGGGGGACGACGGCGCAGTATTTT. Complete variable domain (other parts from reference TRBV7-9 and TRBJ2-3): DTGVSQNPRHKITKRGQNVTFRCDPISEHNRLYWYRQTLGQGPEFLTYFQNEAQLEKSRLLSDRFSAERPKGSFSTLEIQRTEQGDSAMYLCASSPSGGTTAQYFGPGTRLTVL.

The chain is built from TRBV6-5 and TRBJ2-2, with 8 bases aligning to TRBD1. J was trimmed by 6 bases and V by 3 bases; bases with no gene match: 9. Germline V lookup: CDR1 MNHEY, CDR2 SVGAGI. The CDR3 is 16 residues long. The CDR3 DNA is TGTGCCAGCAGTTATTCAGGGGGCATGGTGTCCGGGGAGCTGTTTTTT. Its protein product is CASSYSGGMVSGELFF.

This clonotype was counted once. The rearrangement links TRBV9 to TRBJ1-6; possible D gene TRBD1, 5 bases. The V and J ends lost 4 bases and 15 bases respectively, with 17 bases between them. Germline V gene sequence: CDR1 SGDLS, CDR2 YYNGEE. The length of the CDR3 is 13 residues. The CDR3 bases are TGTGCCAGCAGCATACGGGGCGGAGAAGTCCTCCACTTT. Its translation is CASSIRGGEVLHF.

The J gene is TRBJ2-1, the V gene TRBV5-1; no reliable D call. The CDR3 totals 14 residues. Germline-derived CDR1 and CDR2 are SGHRS and YFSETQ. V was shortened by 4 bases and J by 6 bases, with 14 bases between the two germline ends. The CDR3 DNA is TGCGCCAGCAGCGGTGGACGGTTAAGCAATGAGCAGTTCTTC. It specifies CASSGGRLSNEQFF. Complete variable domain (other parts from reference TRBV5-1 and TRBJ2-1): KAGVTQTPRYLIKTRGQQVTLSCSPISGHRSVSWYQQTPGQGLQFLFEYFSETQRNKGNFPGRFSGRQFSNSRSEMNVSTLELGDSALYLCASSGGRLSNEQFFGPGTRLTVL.

This clonotype was seen more than once but under ten times. The V gene is TRBV20-1, the J gene TRBJ2-7; a weak D match, TRBD1 (5 bases). Trimming pared 0 bases from V and 4 bases from J, leaving 13 bases between. Germline values: CDR1 DFQATT, CDR2 SNEGSKA (reference sequence). The CDR3 loop spans 14 amino acids. The CDR3 region has the DNA TGCAGTGCTAGAGATGACCTAAAGGGGTACGAGCAGTACTTC. Protein sequence: CSARDDLKGYEQYF.

The rearrangement joins TRBV23-1 to TRBJ2-7, with 8 bases fitting TRBD1. TRBV23-1 qualifies as an ORF whose function is uncertain. The CDR3 extends over 14 amino acids. J lost 3 bases, V lost 10 bases, and 11 bases had no gene match. The CDR3 is CATPDRGLLYEQYF. For the CDR3, the DNA is TGCGCCACCCCAGACAGGGGACTTCTCTACGAGCAGTACTTC.

The gene calls are TRBV20-1 and TRBJ2-2; D unresolved. This CDR3 has 13 residues. V gave up 6 bases and J gave up 4 bases, with 12 bases separating them. Per germline, CDR1 DFQATT and CDR2 SNEGSKA (reference sequence). The CDR3 DNA reads as TGCAGTGCGTTCCGGGCCAGCACCGGGGAGCTGTTTTTT. Protein sequence: CSAFRASTGELFF.

This clonotype came up a few times. The genes are TRBV6-5 and TRBJ2-2, with D hard to call. The V gene lost 10 bases and the J gene lost 7 bases, with 13 bases spanning the gap. Germline CDR1 is MNHEY and CDR2 is SVGAGI. This CDR3 comprises 12 residues. In DNA form, the CDR3 reads TGTGCCACCGTGTCCCCCCTCGGGGAGCTGTTTTTT. Its translation is CATVSPLGELFF.

This clonotype appeared a few times. J is TRBJ2-7 and V is TRBV20-1, with TRBD2 matching over 8 bases. J was trimmed by 7 bases and V by 3 bases; bases with no gene match: 11. CDR3 length: 14 amino acids. Germline CDR1 reads DFQATT; CDR2 reads SNEGSKA (reference sequence). The CDR3 reads CSARGLAGISEQYF. The CDR3 DNA is TGCAGTGCTAGGGGGCTAGCGGGCATCTCGGAGCAGTACTTC.

The gene calls are TRBV29-1 and TRBJ1-1; D gene unclear. Germline V gene data show CDR1 as SQVTM and CDR2 as ANQGSEA. The CDR3 totals 12 residues. V dropped 3 bases and J dropped 0 bases, with 5 bases sitting between them. The CDR3 DNA sequence: TGCAGCGTTGACTGGATGAACACTGAAGCTTTCTTT. Amino acids: CSVDWMNTEAFF.

The chain is built from TRBV11-2 and TRBJ2-1; TRBD2 agrees at 11 bases. The germline gives CDR1 SGHAT, CDR2 FQNNGV. Unmatched junction bases numbered 6, after V lost 2 bases and J lost 6 bases. The CDR3 is 16 residues long. The DNA for the CDR3 is TGTGCCAGCAGCTTAAAGGGCGGGACTAGCGGCAATGAGCAGTTCTTC. Its translation: CASSLKGGTSGNEQFF.

The genes are TRBV5-5 and TRBJ1-5, with D perhaps TRBD1 (5 bases). Per the germline V gene, CDR1 is SGHKS and CDR2 is YYEKEE (reference sequence). The V end was cut by 4 bases, the J end by 6 bases, with 17 bases between. CDR3 length equals 15 residues. The DNA for the CDR3 is TGTGCCAGCAGCCAAGCCGGCAACACAGGTCAGCCCCAGCATTTT. It is translated as CASSQAGNTGQPQHF. Full variable domain (outside the CDR3, taken from reference TRBV5-5 and TRBJ1-5): DAGVTQSPTHLIKTRGQQVTLRCSPISGHKSVSWYQQVLGQGPQFIFQYYEKEERGRGNFPDRFSARQFPNYSSELNVNALLLGDSALYLCASSQAGNTGQPQHFGDGTRLSIL.